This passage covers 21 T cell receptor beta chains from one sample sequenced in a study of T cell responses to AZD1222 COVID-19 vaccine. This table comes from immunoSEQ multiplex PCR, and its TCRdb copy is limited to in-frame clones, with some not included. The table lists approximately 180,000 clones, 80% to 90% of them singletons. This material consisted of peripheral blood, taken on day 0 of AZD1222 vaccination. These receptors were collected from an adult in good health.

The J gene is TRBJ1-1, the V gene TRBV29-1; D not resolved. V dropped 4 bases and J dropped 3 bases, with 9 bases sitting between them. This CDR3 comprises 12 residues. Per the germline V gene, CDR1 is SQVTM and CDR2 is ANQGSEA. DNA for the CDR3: TGCAGCGTTGGCAAGGGAGACACTGAAGCTTTCTTT. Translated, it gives CSVGKGDTEAFF.

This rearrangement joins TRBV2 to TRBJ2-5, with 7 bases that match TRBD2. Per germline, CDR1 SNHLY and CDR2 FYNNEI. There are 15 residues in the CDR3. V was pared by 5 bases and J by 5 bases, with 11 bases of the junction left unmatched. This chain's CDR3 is CASSRWGGSSETQYF. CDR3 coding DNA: TGTGCCAGCAGTAGATGGGGGGGGTCCAGTGAGACCCAGTACTTC.

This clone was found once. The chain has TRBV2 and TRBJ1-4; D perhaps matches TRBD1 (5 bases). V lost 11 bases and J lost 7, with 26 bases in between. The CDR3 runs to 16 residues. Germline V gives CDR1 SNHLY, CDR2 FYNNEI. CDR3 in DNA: TGTGCCGGTGCTCCGGGACGGGCCCGGGGGGGTGAAAAACTGTTTTTT. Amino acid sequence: CAGAPGRARGGEKLFF.

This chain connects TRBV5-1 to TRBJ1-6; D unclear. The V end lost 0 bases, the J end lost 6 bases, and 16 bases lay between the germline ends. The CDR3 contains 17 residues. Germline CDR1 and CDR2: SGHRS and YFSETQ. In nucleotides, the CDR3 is TGCGCCAGCAGCTTGGTAGGTTCAGAATCTTCTAATTCACCCCTCCACTTT. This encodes CASSLVGSESSNSPLHF.

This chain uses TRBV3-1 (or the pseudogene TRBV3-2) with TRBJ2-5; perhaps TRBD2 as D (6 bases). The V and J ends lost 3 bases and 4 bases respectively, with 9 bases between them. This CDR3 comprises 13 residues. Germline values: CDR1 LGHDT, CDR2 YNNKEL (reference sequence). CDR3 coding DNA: TGTGCCAGCAGCCAGCAGGGAGGAGAGACCCAGTACTTC. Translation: CASSQQGGETQYF.

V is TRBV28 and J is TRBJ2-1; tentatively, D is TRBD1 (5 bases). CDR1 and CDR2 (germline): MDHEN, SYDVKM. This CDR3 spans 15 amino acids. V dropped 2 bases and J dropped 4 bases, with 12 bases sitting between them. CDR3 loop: CASSLGDSPYNEQFF. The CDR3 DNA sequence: TGTGCCAGCAGTTTAGGAGACAGCCCTTACAATGAGCAGTTCTTC.

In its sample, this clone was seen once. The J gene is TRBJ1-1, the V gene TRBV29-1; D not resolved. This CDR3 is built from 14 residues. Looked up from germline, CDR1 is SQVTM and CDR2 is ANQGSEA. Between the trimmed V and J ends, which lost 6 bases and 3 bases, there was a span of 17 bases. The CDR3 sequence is CSVTPSSRYTEAFF. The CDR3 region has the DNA TGCAGCGTCACCCCGTCGAGTCGGTACACTGAAGCTTTCTTT.

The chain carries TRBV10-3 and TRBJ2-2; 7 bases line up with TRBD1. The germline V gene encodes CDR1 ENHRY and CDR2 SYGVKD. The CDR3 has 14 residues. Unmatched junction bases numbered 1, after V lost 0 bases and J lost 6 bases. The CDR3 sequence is CAISESQGAGELFF. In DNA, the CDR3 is TGTGCCATCAGTGAGTCGCAGGGGGCCGGGGAGCTGTTTTTT.

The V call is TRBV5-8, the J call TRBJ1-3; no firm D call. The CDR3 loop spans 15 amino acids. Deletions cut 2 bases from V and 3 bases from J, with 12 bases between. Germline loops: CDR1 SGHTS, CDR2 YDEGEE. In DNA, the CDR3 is TGTGCCAGCAGCTTTTCCGGGGTATTTGGAAACACCATATATTTT. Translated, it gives CASSFSGVFGNTIYF.

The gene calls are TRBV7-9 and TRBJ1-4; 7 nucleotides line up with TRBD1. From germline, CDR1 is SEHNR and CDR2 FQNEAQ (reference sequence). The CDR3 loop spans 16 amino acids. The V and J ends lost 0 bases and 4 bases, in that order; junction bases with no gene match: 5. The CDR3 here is CASSLAMGQSNEKLFF. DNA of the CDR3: TGTGCCAGCAGCTTAGCTATGGGACAGAGTAATGAAAAACTGTTTTTT.

CDR3 sequence reads: CASSPLTGPKEKLFF. DNA for the CDR3: TGTGCCAGCAGTCCCCTGACAGGGCCGAAGGAAAAACTGTTTTTT. This chain connects TRBV2 to TRBJ1-4; 7 positions match TRBD1. The ends lost 5 bases at V and 8 bases at J; junction bases unmatched: 11. The CDR3 loop spans 15 amino acids. The germline gives CDR1 SNHLY, CDR2 FYNNEI.

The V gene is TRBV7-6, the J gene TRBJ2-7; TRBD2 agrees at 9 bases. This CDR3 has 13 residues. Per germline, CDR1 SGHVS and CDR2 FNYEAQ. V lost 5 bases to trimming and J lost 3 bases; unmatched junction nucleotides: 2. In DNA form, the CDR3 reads TGTGCCAGCAGCGAGCGGGGGGACTACGAGCAGTACTTC. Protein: CASSERGDYEQYF.

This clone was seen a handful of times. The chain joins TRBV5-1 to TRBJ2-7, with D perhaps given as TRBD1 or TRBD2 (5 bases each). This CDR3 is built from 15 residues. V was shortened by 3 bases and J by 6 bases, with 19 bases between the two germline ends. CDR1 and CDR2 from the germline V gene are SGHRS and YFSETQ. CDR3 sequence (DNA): TGCGCCAGCAGCTGGTCCGGGACCGGCCATTCCGAGCAGTACTTC. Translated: CASSWSGTGHSEQYF.

The CDR3 is CASSVPPGWQGEFYEQYF. The CDR3 region has the DNA TGTGCCAGCAGCGTCCCCCCCGGGTGGCAGGGAGAATTTTACGAGCAGTACTTC. This sequence joins TRBV9 and TRBJ2-7, with D perhaps assigned TRBD1 or TRBD2 (5 bases each). Germline V gene data show CDR1 as SGDLS and CDR2 as YYNGEE. Deletions cut 2 bases from V and 4 bases from J, with 25 bases between. This CDR3 region has 18 residues.

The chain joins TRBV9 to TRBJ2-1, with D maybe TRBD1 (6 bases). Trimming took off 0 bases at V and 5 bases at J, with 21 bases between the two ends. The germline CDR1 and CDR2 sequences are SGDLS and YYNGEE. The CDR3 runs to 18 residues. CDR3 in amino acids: CASSVAPPGRGLNNEQFF. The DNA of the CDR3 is TGTGCCAGCAGCGTAGCCCCCCCCGGCAGGGGCCTAAACAATGAGCAGTTCTTC. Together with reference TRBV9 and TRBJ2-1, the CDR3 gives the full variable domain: DSGVTQTPKHLITATGQRVTLRCSPRSGDLSVYWYQQSLDQGLQFLIQYYNGEERAKGNILERFSAQQFPDLHSELNLSSLELGDSALYFCASSVAPPGRGLNNEQFFGPGTRLTVL.

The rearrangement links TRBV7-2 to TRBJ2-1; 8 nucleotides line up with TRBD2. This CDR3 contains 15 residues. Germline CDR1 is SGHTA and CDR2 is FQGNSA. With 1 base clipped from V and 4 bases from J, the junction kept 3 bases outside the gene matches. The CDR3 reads CASSLGTSLYNEQFF. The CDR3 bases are TGTGCCAGCAGCTTAGGGACTAGCCTTTACAATGAGCAGTTCTTC.

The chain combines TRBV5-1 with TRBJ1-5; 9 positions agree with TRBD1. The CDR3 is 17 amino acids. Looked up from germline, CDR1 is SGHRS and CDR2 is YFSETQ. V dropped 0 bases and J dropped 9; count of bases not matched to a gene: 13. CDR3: CASSLGVNRDRDGPQHF. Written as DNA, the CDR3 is TGCGCCAGCAGCTTGGGAGTCAACCGGGACAGGGACGGGCCCCAGCATTTT.

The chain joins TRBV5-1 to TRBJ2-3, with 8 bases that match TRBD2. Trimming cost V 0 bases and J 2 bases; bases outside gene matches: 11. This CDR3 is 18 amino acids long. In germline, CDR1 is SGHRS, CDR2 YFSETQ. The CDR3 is CASSLVGLSGGPTDTQYF. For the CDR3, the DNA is TGCGCCAGCAGCTTGGTGGGCCTGAGCGGGGGCCCCACAGATACGCAGTATTTT.

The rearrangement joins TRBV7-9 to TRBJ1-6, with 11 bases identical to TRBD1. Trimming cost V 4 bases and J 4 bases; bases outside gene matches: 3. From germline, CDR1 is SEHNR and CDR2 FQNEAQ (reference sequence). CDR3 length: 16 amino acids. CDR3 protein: CASSSDRGPYNSPLHF. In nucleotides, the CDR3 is TGTGCCAGCAGCTCGGACAGGGGGCCTTATAATTCACCCCTCCACTTT.

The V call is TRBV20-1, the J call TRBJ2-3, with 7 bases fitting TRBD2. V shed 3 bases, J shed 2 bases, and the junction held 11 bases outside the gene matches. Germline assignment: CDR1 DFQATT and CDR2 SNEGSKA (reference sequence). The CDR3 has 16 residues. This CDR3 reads CSASHLSGATTDTQYF. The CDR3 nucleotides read TGCAGTGCTAGTCATTTAAGCGGGGCAACCACAGATACGCAGTATTTT.

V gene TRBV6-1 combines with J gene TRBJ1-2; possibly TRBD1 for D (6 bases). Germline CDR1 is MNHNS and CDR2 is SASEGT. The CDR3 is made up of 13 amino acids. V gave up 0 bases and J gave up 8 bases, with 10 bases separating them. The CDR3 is CASSEAPGDGYTF. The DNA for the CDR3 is TGTGCCAGCAGTGAAGCTCCAGGGGACGGCTACACCTTC.